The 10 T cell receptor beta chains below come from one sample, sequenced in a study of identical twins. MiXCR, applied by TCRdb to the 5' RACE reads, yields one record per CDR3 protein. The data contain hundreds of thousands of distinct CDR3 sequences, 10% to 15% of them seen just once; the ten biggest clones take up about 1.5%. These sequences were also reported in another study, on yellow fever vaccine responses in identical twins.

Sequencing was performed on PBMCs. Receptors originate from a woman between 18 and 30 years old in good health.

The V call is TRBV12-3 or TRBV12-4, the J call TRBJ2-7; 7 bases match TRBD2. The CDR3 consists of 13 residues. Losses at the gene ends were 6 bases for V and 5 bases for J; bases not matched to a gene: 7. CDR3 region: CASSLRRGDEQYF. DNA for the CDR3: TGTGCCAGCAGCCTTCGACGGGGGGACGAGCAGTACTTC.

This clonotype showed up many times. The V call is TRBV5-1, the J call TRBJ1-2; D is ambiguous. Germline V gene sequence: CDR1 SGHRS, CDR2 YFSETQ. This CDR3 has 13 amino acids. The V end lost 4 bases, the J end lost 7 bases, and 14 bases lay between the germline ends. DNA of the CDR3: TGCGCCAGCAGCAACCCTTCGGTGGGTGGCTACACCTTC. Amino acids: CASSNPSVGGYTF.

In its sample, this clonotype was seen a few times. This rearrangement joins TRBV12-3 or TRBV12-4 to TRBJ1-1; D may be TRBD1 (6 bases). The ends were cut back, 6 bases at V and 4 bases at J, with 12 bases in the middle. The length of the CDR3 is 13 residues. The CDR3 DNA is TGTGCCAGCAGAACCCAGGGGAGCACTGAAGCTTTCTTT. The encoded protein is CASRTQGSTEAFF.

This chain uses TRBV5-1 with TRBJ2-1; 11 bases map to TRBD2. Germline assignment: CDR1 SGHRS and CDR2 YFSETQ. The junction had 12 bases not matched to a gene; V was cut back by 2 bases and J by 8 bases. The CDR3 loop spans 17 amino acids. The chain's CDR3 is CASSLEDALAGGDEQFF. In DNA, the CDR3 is TGCGCCAGCAGCTTAGAGGACGCCCTAGCGGGAGGCGATGAGCAGTTCTTC.

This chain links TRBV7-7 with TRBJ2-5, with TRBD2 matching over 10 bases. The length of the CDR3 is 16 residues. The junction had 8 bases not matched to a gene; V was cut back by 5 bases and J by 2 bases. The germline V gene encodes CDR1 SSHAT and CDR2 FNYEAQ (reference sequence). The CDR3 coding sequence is TGTGCCAGCAGCCTAGGAGGACTAGCGGCACAAGAGACCCAGTACTTC. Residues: CASSLGGLAAQETQYF.

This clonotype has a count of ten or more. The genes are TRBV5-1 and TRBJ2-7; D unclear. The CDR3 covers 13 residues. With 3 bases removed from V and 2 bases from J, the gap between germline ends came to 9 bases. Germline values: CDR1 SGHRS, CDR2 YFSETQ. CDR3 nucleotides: TGCGCCAGCAGCTCCCTAGGGACCTACGAGCAGTACTTC. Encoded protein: CASSSLGTYEQYF.

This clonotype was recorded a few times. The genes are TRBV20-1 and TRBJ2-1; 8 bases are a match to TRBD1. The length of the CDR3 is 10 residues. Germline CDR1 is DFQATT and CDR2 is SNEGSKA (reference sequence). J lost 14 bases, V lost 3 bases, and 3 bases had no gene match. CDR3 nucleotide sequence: TGCAGTGCTAGGGGGGGACAGGAGTTCTTC. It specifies CSARGGQEFF.

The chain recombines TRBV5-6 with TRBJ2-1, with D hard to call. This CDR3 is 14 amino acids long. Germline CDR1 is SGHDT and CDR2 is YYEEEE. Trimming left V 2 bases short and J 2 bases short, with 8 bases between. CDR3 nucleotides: TGTGCCAGCAGCTTTCCATCTCCCTACAATGAGCAGTTCTTC. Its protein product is CASSFPSPYNEQFF.

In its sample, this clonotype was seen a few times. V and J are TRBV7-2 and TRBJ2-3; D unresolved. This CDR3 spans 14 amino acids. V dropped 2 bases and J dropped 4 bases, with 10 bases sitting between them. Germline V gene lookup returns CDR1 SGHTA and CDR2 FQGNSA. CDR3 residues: CASSLNPMPDTQYF. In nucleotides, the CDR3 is TGTGCCAGCAGCTTAAACCCGATGCCAGATACGCAGTATTTT.

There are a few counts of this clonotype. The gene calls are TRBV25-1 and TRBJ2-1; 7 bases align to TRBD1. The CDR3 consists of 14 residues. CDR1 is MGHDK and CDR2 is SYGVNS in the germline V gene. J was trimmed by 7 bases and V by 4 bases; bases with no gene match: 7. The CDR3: CASSAPGTVNEQFF. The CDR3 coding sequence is TGTGCCAGCAGTGCCCCCGGGACAGTTAATGAGCAGTTCTTC.